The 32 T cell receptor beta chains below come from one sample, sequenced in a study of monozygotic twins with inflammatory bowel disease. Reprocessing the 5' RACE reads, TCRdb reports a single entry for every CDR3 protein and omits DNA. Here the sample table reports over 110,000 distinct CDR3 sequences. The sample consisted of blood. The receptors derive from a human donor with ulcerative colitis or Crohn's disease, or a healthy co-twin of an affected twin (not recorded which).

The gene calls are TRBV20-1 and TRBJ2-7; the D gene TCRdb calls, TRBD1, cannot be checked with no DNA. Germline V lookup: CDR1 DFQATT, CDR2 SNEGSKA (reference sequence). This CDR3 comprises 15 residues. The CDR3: CSASRIGHDVYEQYF.

Here the CDR3 reads CASSPYDGSYEQYF. The gene calls are TRBV18 and TRBJ2-7. Germline-derived CDR1 and CDR2 are KGHSH and LQKENI. The CDR3 is 14 amino acids. Variable domain in full (rest from reference TRBV18 and TRBJ2-7): NAGVMQNPRHLVRRRGQEARLRCSPMKGHSHVYWYRQLPEEGLKFMVYLQKENIIDESGMPKERFSAEFPKEGPSILRIQQVVRGDSAAYFCASSPYDGSYEQYFGPGTRLTVT.

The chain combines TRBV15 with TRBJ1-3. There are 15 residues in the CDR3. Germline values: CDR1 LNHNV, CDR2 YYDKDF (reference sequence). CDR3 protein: CATSRDEEAGNTIYF.

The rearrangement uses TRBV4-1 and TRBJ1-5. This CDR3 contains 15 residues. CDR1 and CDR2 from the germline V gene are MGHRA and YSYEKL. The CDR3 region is CASSQDGVSNQPPHF.

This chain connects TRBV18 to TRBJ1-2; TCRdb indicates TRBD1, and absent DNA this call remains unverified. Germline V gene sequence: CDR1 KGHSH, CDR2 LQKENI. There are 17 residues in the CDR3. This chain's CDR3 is CASSSGQGPSANYGYTF.

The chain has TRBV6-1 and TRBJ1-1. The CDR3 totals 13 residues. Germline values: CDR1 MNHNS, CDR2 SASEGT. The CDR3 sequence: CASSEQPNTEAFF.

CDR3 region: CASSRAGGTYEQYF. V usage is TRBV5-1 and J usage is TRBJ2-7; TCRdb gives TRBD2 as the D gene, but with no DNA this cannot be confirmed. The CDR3 has 14 amino acids. CDR1 and CDR2 from the germline V gene are SGHRS and YFSETQ.

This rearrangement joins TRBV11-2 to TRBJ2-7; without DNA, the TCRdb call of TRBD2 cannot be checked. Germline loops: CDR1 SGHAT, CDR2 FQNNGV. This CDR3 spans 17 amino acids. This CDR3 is CASSPSIRGGYSYEQYF.

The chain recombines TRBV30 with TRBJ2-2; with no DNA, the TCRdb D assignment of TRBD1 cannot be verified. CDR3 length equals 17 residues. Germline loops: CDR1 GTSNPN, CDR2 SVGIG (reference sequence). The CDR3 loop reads CAWSPRRGTGNTGELFF. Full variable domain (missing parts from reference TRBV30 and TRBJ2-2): SQTIHQWPATLVQPVGSPLSLECTVEGTSNPNLYWYRQAAGRGLQLLFYSVGIGQISSEVPQNLSASRPQDRQFILSSKKLLLSDSGFYLCAWSPRRGTGNTGELFFGEGSRLTVL.

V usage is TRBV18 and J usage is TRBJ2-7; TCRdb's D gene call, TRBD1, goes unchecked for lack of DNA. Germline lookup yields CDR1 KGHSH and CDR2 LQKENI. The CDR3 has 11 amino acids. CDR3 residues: CASRGAHEQYF. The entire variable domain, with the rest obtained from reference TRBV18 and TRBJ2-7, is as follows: NAGVMQNPRHLVRRRGQEARLRCSPMKGHSHVYWYRQLPEEGLKFMVYLQKENIIDESGMPKERFSAEFPKEGPSILRIQQVVRGDSAAYFCASRGAHEQYFGPGTRLTVT.

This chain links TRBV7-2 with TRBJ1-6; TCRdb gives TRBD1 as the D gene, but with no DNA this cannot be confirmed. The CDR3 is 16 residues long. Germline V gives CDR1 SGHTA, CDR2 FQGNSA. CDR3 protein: CASSPQMGRVNSPLHF.

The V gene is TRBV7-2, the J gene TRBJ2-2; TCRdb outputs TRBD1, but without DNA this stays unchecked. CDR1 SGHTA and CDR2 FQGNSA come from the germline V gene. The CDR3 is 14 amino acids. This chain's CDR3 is CASSSQGVPGELFF. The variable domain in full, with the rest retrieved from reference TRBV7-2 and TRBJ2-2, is GAGVSQSPSNKVTEKGKDVELRCDPISGHTALYWYRQSLGQGLEFLIYFQGNSAPDKSGLPSDRFSAERTGGSVSTLTIQRTQQEDSAVYLCASSSQGVPGELFFGEGSRLTVL.

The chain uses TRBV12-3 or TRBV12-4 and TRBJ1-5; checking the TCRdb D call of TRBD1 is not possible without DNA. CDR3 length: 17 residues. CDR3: CASSPRGGKGHNQPQHF.

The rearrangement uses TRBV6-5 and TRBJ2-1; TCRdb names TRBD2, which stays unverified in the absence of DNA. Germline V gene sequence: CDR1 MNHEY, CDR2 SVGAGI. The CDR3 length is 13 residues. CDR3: CASTGVAGGGQFF.

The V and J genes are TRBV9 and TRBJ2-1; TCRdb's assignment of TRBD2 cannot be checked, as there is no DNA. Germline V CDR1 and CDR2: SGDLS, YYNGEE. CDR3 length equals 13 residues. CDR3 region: CASSFRGGSEQFF.

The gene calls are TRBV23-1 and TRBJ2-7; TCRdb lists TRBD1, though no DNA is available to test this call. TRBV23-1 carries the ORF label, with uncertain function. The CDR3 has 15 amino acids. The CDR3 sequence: CASSPRTTGTYEQYF.

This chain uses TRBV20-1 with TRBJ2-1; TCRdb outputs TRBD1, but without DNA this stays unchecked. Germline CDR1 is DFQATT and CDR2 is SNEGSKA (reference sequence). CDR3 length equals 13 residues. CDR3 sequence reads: CSAIDRGGNEQFF.

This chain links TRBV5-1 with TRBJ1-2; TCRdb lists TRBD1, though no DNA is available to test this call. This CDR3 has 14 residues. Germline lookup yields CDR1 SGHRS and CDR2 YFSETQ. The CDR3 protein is CASSSDGTGYGYTF.

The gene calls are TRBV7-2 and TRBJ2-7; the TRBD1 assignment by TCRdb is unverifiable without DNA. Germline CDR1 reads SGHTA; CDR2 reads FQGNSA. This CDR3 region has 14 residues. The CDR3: CASIPLGGRDEQYF.

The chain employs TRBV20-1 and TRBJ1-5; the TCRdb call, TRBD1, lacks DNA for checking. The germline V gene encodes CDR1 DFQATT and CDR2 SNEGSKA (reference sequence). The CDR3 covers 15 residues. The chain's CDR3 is CSASRGRGYNQPQHF.

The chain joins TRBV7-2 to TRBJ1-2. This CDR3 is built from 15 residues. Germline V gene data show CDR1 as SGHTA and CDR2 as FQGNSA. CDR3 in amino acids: CASSLSPAQEGGYTF.

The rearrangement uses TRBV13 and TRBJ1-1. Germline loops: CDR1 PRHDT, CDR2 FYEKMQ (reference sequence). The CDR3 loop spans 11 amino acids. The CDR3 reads CASSPATEAFF.

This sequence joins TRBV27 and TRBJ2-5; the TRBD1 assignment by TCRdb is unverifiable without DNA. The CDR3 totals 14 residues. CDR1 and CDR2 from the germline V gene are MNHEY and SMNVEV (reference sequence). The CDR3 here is CASSRDRVVETQYF.

CDR3 sequence: CASSLSGNSGNTIYF. The V and J genes are TRBV27 and TRBJ1-3. CDR3 length equals 15 residues. The germline V gene encodes CDR1 MNHEY and CDR2 SMNVEV (reference sequence).

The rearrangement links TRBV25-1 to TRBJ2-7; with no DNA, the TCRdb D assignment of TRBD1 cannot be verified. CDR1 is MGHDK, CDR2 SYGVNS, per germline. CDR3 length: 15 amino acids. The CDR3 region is CASSAFRDTSYEQYF.

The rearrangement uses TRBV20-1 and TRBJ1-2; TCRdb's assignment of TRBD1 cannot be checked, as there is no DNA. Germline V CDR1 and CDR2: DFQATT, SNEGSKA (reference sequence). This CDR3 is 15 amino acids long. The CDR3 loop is CSAREYGALNYGYTF.

The CDR3 spells CASSFGRPTGGSYEQYF. The chain is built from TRBV7-2 and TRBJ2-7. Germline assignment: CDR1 SGHTA and CDR2 FQGNSA. There are 17 residues in the CDR3.

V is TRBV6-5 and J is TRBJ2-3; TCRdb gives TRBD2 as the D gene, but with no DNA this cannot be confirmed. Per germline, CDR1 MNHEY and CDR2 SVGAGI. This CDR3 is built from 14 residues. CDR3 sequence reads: CASSYTGDSDTQYF.

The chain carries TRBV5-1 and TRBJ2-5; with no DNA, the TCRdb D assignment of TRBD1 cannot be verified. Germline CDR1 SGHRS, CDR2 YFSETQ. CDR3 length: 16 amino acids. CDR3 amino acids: CASSQTGTGFRETQYF.

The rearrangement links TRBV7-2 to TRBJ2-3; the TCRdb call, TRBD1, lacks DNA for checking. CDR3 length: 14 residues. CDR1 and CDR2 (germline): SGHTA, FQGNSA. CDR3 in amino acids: CASQRGGETDTQYF.

CDR3 residues: CSVVGGAGQPQHF. The rearrangement joins TRBV29-1 to TRBJ1-5; TCRdb reports TRBD1, a call that lacks DNA to check it against. The length of the CDR3 is 13 residues. Germline V gives CDR1 SQVTM, CDR2 ANQGSEA.

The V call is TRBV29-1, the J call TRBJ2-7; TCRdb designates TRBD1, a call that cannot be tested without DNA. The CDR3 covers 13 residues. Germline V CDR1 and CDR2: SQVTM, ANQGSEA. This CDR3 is CSVVGQISYEQYF.